This TCR beta chain is drawn from a study of T-cell reconstitution after alpha-beta-depleted transplantation in children. Findings and limits, study-wide: Surviving recipient T cells and thymic progenitors produced the high day-60 TCRbeta diversity seen in some patients. Newly produced T cells mostly accounted for T-cell counts and diversity one year post-transplant. Expanded graft clones, several hundred of them, were reportedly the source of alpha-beta T cells about two months after transplant.

Unique molecular identifiers were incorporated when the TCRbeta library was constructed. TCRdb re-analysed the PCR reads in MiXCR, keeping a single row per CDR3 protein. The table lists approximately 490,000 distinct CDR3 sequences, 8% to 11% of them singletons, with roughly 2% in the top ten. This clonotype was detected ten times or more. The antigen is undetermined. The V end was cut by 7 bases, the J end by 1 base, with 16 bases between. This CDR3 comprises 15 residues. Specimen: PBMCs, collected before TCRalphabeta/CD19-depleted stem cell transplant. V and J are TRBV12-3 or TRBV12-4 and TRBJ1-1, with D possibly TRBD1 on 5 matching bases. The source is a child aged 2-15 years with inherited bone marrow failure, due to receive a stem cell transplant. The CDR3 spells CASKYGGGGNTEAFF. The CDR3 DNA is TGTGCCAGCAAGTACGGGGGAGGCGGGAACACTGAAGCTTTCTTT.